The present T cell receptor beta chain was sequenced within a study of tumor and adjacent non-tumor tissue in lung cancer. Looking at the study overall: On average, productive TCRbeta reads reached about 4.4 million per sample.

General study findings and limits: Patients with more diverse tumor TCRs had worse survival. Top 100 clones took a larger repertoire share in normal lung. TCR diversity was significantly greater in tumor than normal lung tissue.

No cell sorting was done before RNA was extracted from the tissue. Note on this clonotype: Its antigen remains unknown. The junction departs from the called germline gene at one end, perhaps through a read error.

The CDR3 sequence is 13 residues long. CDR1 MNHNS and CDR2 SASEGT come from the germline V gene. The library came from three nested PCR rounds adapted from ARM-PCR protocols. Using its own MiXCR run on the multiplex PCR reads, TCRdb lists one record per CDR3 protein. The sample has 65,000 to 80,000 distinct CDR3 sequences, around three quarters seen once; the top ten hold under 30%. This TCR was sampled from a man aged 55 to 69 with non-small cell lung cancer. Input material: lung tumor tissue. The chain joins TRBV6-1 to TRBJ1-5; D is unclear. The CDR3 coding sequence is TGTGCCAGCACGGAAGACACGCATCAGCACCAGCATTTT. It encodes CASTEDTHQHQHF.